These T cell receptor beta chains were read from a single sample in a study of cytotoxic CD8 clonotypes in ibrutinib-treated CLL. Some clones are missing from TCRdb's copy, which holds only in-frame ones; the method was immunoSEQ multiplex PCR. Of 50,000 to 75,000 clones listed, roughly 70% were seen once; the top ten hold around 43%. This sample comprised PBMCs, obtained after 12 months of ibrutinib treatment. These receptors all come from a human donor with chronic lymphocytic leukemia. Both conserved end residues are part of each CDR3. D genes are given only for firm matches. Size tells how often a clone was seen (once, few, many) or the class of an expanded clone, and some rows leave it out.

d_gene: .; abundance: .; v_gene: TRBV5-1; j_gene: TRBJ1-2; CDR3nt: TGCGCCAGCAGCTTGGACAGGGTCGACGGCTACACCTTC; CDR3aa: CASSLDRVDGYTF
d_gene: TRBD1; abundance: .; v_gene: TRBV6-6; j_gene: TRBJ1-2; CDR3nt: TGTGCCAGCACCTACAGGGGCCATGGCTACACCTTC; CDR3aa: CASTYRGHGYTF
d_gene: .; abundance: .; v_gene: TRBV28; j_gene: TRBJ2-7; CDR3nt: TGTGCCAGCAGTTTAGGCGTCCAGGGTCGGGAGCAGTACTTC; CDR3aa: CASSLGVQGREQYF
d_gene: .; abundance: few; v_gene: TRBV2; j_gene: TRBJ2-7; CDR3nt: TGTGCCAGCAGTGAGATAGGGGGACTCTCCTACGAGCAGTACTTC; CDR3aa: CASSEIGGLSYEQYF
d_gene: TRBD2; abundance: .; v_gene: TRBV29-1; j_gene: TRBJ2-1; CDR3nt: TGCAGCGGCAGACTAGCGGGAGTCAATGAGCAGTTCTTC; CDR3aa: CSGRLAGVNEQFF
d_gene: .; abundance: .; v_gene: TRBV11-3; j_gene: TRBJ2-5; CDR3nt: TGTGCCAGCAGCTTAGAAGAACAAGAGACCCAGTACTTC; CDR3aa: CASSLEEQETQYF
d_gene: TRBD1; abundance: .; v_gene: TRBV2; j_gene: TRBJ2-3; CDR3nt: TGTGCCAGCAGCTATGGGACAGGGGATACGCAGTATTTT; CDR3aa: CASSYGTGDTQYF
d_gene: TRBD1; abundance: .; v_gene: TRBV5-1; j_gene: TRBJ2-1; CDR3nt: TGCGCCAGCAGTTTGGGACAGGGACCATACAATGAGCAGTTCTTC; CDR3aa: CASSLGQGPYNEQFF
d_gene: .; abundance: .; v_gene: TRBV5-1; j_gene: TRBJ2-5; CDR3nt: TGCGCCAGCAGCTCGGGGGGCGGACAAGAGACCCAGTACTTC; CDR3aa: CASSSGGGQETQYF
d_gene: TRBD1; abundance: .; v_gene: TRBV28; j_gene: TRBJ2-7; CDR3nt: TGTGCCAGCAGAACCCCGGACAGGGACGGGAGCGAGCAGTACTTC; CDR3aa: CASRTPDRDGSEQYF
d_gene: TRBD1; abundance: .; v_gene: TRBV27; j_gene: TRBJ2-3; CDR3nt: TGTGCCAGCAGTCCCAAAGGGACAGGTGGAACAGATACGCAGTATTTT; CDR3aa: CASSPKGTGGTDTQYF
d_gene: .; abundance: .; v_gene: TRBV5-4; j_gene: TRBJ2-4; CDR3nt: TGTGCCAGCAGTCAATGGTCGGGCCAGAAAAACATTCAGTACTTC; CDR3aa: CASSQWSGQKNIQYF
d_gene: .; abundance: .; v_gene: TRBV5-5; j_gene: TRBJ1-5; CDR3nt: TGTGCCAGCAGCCCCGGACCGACCAATCAGCCCCAGCATTTT; CDR3aa: CASSPGPTNQPQHF
d_gene: .; abundance: .; v_gene: TRBV10-3; j_gene: TRBJ2-1; CDR3nt: TGTGCCATCAGTGCCGAGGGGGTGTCCTACAATGAGCAGTTCTTC; CDR3aa: CAISAEGVSYNEQFF
d_gene: .; abundance: .; v_gene: TRBV30; j_gene: TRBJ1-5; CDR3nt: TGTGCCTGGAGTGTACAGCAGGGTGGCAATCAGCCCCAGCATTTT; CDR3aa: CAWSVQQGGNQPQHF
d_gene: .; abundance: .; v_gene: TRBV28; j_gene: TRBJ2-5; CDR3nt: TGTGCCAGCAGTCCCGGCAGGGTGTACCAAGAGACCCAGTACTTC; CDR3aa: CASSPGRVYQETQYF
d_gene: .; abundance: .; v_gene: TRBV28; j_gene: TRBJ1-2; CDR3nt: TGTGCCAGCAGTTCGACGGACCTAGCTAACTATGGCTACACCTTC; CDR3aa: CASSSTDLANYGYTF
d_gene: .; abundance: .; v_gene: TRBV4-3; j_gene: TRBJ2-7; CDR3nt: .; CDR3aa: CASSTSTDSYEQYF
d_gene: .; abundance: once; v_gene: TRBV7-2; j_gene: TRBJ2-3; CDR3nt: TGTGCCAGCAGCTCAAGGCGTTGGGGGGAGCAGTATTTT; CDR3aa: CASSSRRWGEQYF
d_gene: .; abundance: .; v_gene: TRBV20-1; j_gene: TRBJ2-1; CDR3nt: TGCAGTGCGACCAGTCACAATGAGCAGTTCTTC; CDR3aa: CSATSHNEQFF
d_gene: .; abundance: .; v_gene: TRBV14; j_gene: TRBJ2-1; CDR3nt: TGTGCCAGCAGCCACCCCTCGAAACTAGCGCTAGGGGGTGAGCAGTTCTTC; CDR3aa: CASSHPSKLALGGEQFF
d_gene: .; abundance: .; v_gene: TRBV9; j_gene: TRBJ2-2; CDR3nt: TGTGCCAGCAGCGTCCCCAGGGGCCAGGGTAACACCGGGGAGCTGTTTTTT; CDR3aa: CASSVPRGQGNTGELFF
d_gene: .; abundance: .; v_gene: TRBV6-5; j_gene: TRBJ2-2; CDR3nt: TGTGCCAGCAGTTTCGCCACCCGCGGGGAGCTGTTTTTT; CDR3aa: CASSFATRGELFF
d_gene: .; abundance: .; v_gene: TRBV10-3; j_gene: TRBJ2-1; CDR3nt: TGTGCCATCAGTGACCGGGGCCGTAACAATGAGCAGTTCTTC; CDR3aa: CAISDRGRNNEQFF
d_gene: .; abundance: once; v_gene: TRBV5-4; j_gene: TRBJ2-7; CDR3nt: TGTGCCAGCAGCTTGGGGGGGGACTACGAGCAGTACTTC; CDR3aa: CASSLGGDYEQYF
d_gene: TRBD1; abundance: .; v_gene: TRBV2; j_gene: TRBJ2-6; CDR3nt: TGTGCCACCCAGAGGACAGGCAAAACTGGGGCCAACGTCCTGACTTTC; CDR3aa: CATQRTGKTGANVLTF
d_gene: TRBD1; abundance: .; v_gene: TRBV19; j_gene: TRBJ1-1; CDR3nt: TGTGCCAGTAGTATGCGTCAGGGGGACACTGAAGCTTTCTTT; CDR3aa: CASSMRQGDTEAFF
d_gene: .; abundance: .; v_gene: TRBV11-2; j_gene: TRBJ2-1; CDR3nt: TGTGCCAGCAGCCAGACCTCCCTCCACAATGAGCAGTTCTTC; CDR3aa: CASSQTSLHNEQFF
d_gene: TRBD1; abundance: .; v_gene: TRBV6-6; j_gene: TRBJ2-1; CDR3nt: TGTGCCAGCAGTAAGACCGGGACAGGGAACAATGAGCAGTTCTTC; CDR3aa: CASSKTGTGNNEQFF
d_gene: .; abundance: few; v_gene: TRBV19; j_gene: TRBJ2-1; CDR3nt: TGTGCCAGTAGTATTCGTGGGCCAGCAAGTGAGCAGTTCTTC; CDR3aa: CASSIRGPASEQFF
d_gene: .; abundance: .; v_gene: TRBV6-1; j_gene: TRBJ2-7; CDR3nt: TGTGCCAGCAGTGCTTCTTTTCTAGCCTTAGATTACGAGCAGTACTTC; CDR3aa: CASSASFLALDYEQYF
d_gene: TRBD2; abundance: .; v_gene: TRBV27; j_gene: TRBJ2-3; CDR3nt: TGTGCCAGCAGTTTAGGTAGCGGGAGGATCACAGATACGCAGTATTTT; CDR3aa: CASSLGSGRITDTQYF